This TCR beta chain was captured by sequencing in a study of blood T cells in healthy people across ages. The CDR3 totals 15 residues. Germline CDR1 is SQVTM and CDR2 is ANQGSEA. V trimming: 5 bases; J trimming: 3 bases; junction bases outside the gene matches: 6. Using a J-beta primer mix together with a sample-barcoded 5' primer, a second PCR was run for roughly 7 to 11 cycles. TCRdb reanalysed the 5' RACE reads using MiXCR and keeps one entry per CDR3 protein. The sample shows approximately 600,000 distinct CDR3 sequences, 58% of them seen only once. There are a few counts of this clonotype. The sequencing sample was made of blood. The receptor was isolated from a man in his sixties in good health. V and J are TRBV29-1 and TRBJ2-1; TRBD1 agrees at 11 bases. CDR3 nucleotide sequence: TGCAGCGTTCCTTGGGGGACAGGGGGCTACAATGAGCAGTTCTTC. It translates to CSVPWGTGGYNEQFF.